A single sample gave rise to the 26 T cell receptor beta chains below, sequenced in a study of T cell responses to AZD1222 COVID-19 vaccine. The method was immunoSEQ multiplex PCR; TCRdb's version includes in-frame clones alone and lacks a portion of them. The sample includes about 110,000 clones, 88% of them seen just once. Sequenced material: peripheral blood, taken on day 0 of AZD1222 vaccination. These receptors were obtained from an adult in good health.

The chain links TRBV12-3 or TRBV12-4 to TRBJ2-7, with D tentatively TRBD1 (6 bases). The ends were cut back, 5 bases at V and 0 bases at J, with 8 bases in the middle. The CDR3 consists of 13 residues. CDR3 region: CASSRTVSYEQYF. CDR3 nucleotide sequence: TGTGCCAGCAGTAGGACAGTCTCCTACGAGCAGTACTTC.

The V gene is TRBV4-1, the J gene TRBJ1-1; TRBD1 aligns across 9 bases. CDR1 MGHRA and CDR2 YSYEKL come from the germline V gene. V lost 0 bases and J lost 0; bases outside the gene matches: 2. The CDR3 has 16 amino acids. DNA of the CDR3: TGCGCCAGCAGCCAAGAGGGGACAGGGTTGAACACTGAAGCTTTCTTT. This gives the protein CASSQEGTGLNTEAFF.

The chain recombines TRBV27 with TRBJ2-1; no clear D gene. V was cut by 4 bases and J by 0 bases, with 10 bases left in between. CDR1 is MNHEY, CDR2 SMNVEV, per germline (reference sequence). This CDR3 has 15 amino acids. In DNA, the CDR3 is TGTGCCAGCAGTTCCGCAGTGAGCTCCTACAATGAGCAGTTCTTC. Translation: CASSSAVSSYNEQFF.

The chain employs TRBV6-5 and TRBJ1-6; possible D gene TRBD1, 6 bases. Deletions cut 4 bases from V and 10 bases from J, with 17 bases between. The germline gives CDR1 MNHEY, CDR2 SVGAGI. This CDR3 is built from 15 residues. CDR3 bases: TGTGCCAGCAGTTCCCGACAGTACGGGGGCTCACCCCTCCACTTT. Amino acids: CASSSRQYGGSPLHF.

J is TRBJ1-1 and V is TRBV28, with 11 bases matching TRBD1. J gave up 4 bases and V 4 bases, and 5 bases lay outside the gene matches. This CDR3 spans 15 amino acids. CDR1 MDHEN and CDR2 SYDVKM come from the germline V gene. CDR3 bases: TGTGCCAGCAGTTCCGGACAGGGGGCGAGCACTGAAGCTTTCTTT. It codes for CASSSGQGASTEAFF. The whole variable domain, remainder taken from reference TRBV28 and TRBJ1-1, is DVKVTQSSRYLVKRTGEKVFLECVQDMDHENMFWYRQDPGLGLRLIYFSYDVKMKEKGDIPEGYSVSREKKERFSLILESASTNQTSMYLCASSSGQGASTEAFFGQGTRLTVV.

This chain joins TRBV4-2 and TRBJ2-4; 7 bases line up with TRBD2. The ends lost 0 bases at V and 1 base at J; junction bases unmatched: 6. CDR1 and CDR2 (germline): LGHNA, YNFKEQ. The CDR3 runs 17 residues. The CDR3 spells CASSQDVGREAKNIQYF. CDR3 sequence (DNA): TGTGCCAGCAGCCAAGATGTAGGGCGGGAGGCCAAAAACATTCAGTACTTC.

This chain joins TRBV3-1 (or the pseudogene TRBV3-2) and TRBJ1-5; no reliable D call. The V end lost 4 bases, the J end lost 5 bases, and 15 bases lay between the germline ends. Germline values: CDR1 LGHDT, CDR2 YNNKEL (reference sequence). The CDR3 has 15 amino acids. CDR3 region: CASSPSSGPDQPQHF. The CDR3 coding sequence is TGTGCCAGCAGCCCCTCGTCGGGCCCCGATCAGCCCCAGCATTTT.

The rearrangement joins TRBV30 to TRBJ1-2, with D unclear. The V and J ends lost 0 bases and 9 bases respectively, with 11 bases between them. The CDR3 length is 12 residues. Germline V lookup: CDR1 GTSNPN, CDR2 SVGIG (reference sequence). CDR3 in DNA: TGTGCCTGGAGTGTACAAGGGCTAAGCTACACCTTC. Translation: CAWSVQGLSYTF. The whole variable domain, remainder taken from reference TRBV30 and TRBJ1-2, is SQTIHQWPATLVQPVGSPLSLECTVEGTSNPNLYWYRQAAGRGLQLLFYSVGIGQISSEVPQNLSASRPQDRQFILSSKKLLLSDSGFYLCAWSVQGLSYTFGSGTRLTVV.

The chain is built from TRBV9 and TRBJ2-2; 7 bases align to TRBD1. The CDR3 runs 15 residues. Germline V CDR1 and CDR2: SGDLS, YYNGEE. V shed 4 bases and J 3 bases; nucleotides not matched to a gene: 6. The CDR3 DNA follows: TGTGCCAGCAGCCCGACAGGGATCGACACCGGGGAGCTGTTTTTT. Protein product: CASSPTGIDTGELFF.

The chain has TRBV2 and TRBJ2-7, with 13 positions matching TRBD2. The CDR3 is 16 residues long. Looked up from germline, CDR1 is SNHLY and CDR2 is FYNNEI. V dropped 6 bases and J dropped 3; count of bases not matched to a gene: 8. CDR3 sequence reads: CASSLGGTSGIYEQYF. The CDR3 DNA sequence: TGTGCCAGCAGCCTAGGGGGGACTAGCGGGATCTACGAGCAGTACTTC.

The chain employs TRBV28 and TRBJ2-3; D ambiguous. The ends were cut back, 4 bases at V and 0 bases at J, with 11 bases in the middle. Germline loops: CDR1 MDHEN, CDR2 SYDVKM. The CDR3 covers 15 residues. DNA of the CDR3: TGTGCCAGCAGTTCGGACGGTACTAGCACAGATACGCAGTATTTT. It yields the protein CASSSDGTSTDTQYF.

The chain is built from TRBV7-3 and TRBJ1-6; D perhaps matches TRBD1 (6 bases). CDR3 length: 14 amino acids. V shed 1 base and J shed 10 bases, with 11 bases lying between them. CDR1 is SGHTA and CDR2 is FQGTGA in the germline V gene. Here the CDR3 reads CASSLRGAGSPLHF. The CDR3 DNA reads as TGTGCCAGCAGCTTAAGGGGGGCCGGGTCACCCCTCCACTTT. The full variable domain, in which reference TRBV7-3 and TRBJ1-6 provide the parts outside the CDR3, is GAGVSQTPSNKVTEKGKYVELRCDPISGHTALYWYRQSLGQGPEFLIYFQGTGAADDSGLPNDRFFAVRPEGSVSTLKIQRTERGDSAVYLCASSLRGAGSPLHFGNGTRLTVT.

This clone was picked up one time. The chain is built from TRBV7-3 and TRBJ2-7; D perhaps matches TRBD2 (5 bases). CDR3 length: 13 amino acids. Looked up from germline, CDR1 is SGHTA and CDR2 is FQGTGA. V gave up 5 bases and J gave up 4 bases, with 12 bases separating them. This chain's CDR3 is CASSAAGLYEQYF. The CDR3 coding sequence is TGTGCCAGCAGCGCTGCGGGCCTATACGAGCAGTACTTC.

V usage is TRBV6-5 and J usage is TRBJ2-5; 7 nucleotides match TRBD1. This CDR3 has 13 residues. CDR1 and CDR2 from the germline V gene are MNHEY and SVGAGI. J was trimmed by 1 base and V by 6 bases; bases with no gene match: 2. This CDR3 is CASRGDSQETQYF. The CDR3 coding sequence is TGTGCCAGCAGGGGGGACAGCCAAGAGACCCAGTACTTC.

V and J are TRBV5-1 and TRBJ1-2, with 8 bases fitting TRBD1. CDR3 size: 12 residues. Germline trimming cut 2 bases from V and 7 bases from J; bases unmatched to any gene: 1. Germline V gene lookup returns CDR1 SGHRS and CDR2 YFSETQ. The CDR3 DNA reads as TGCGCCAGCAGCTTCGGACAGGGTGGCTACACCTTC. Protein: CASSFGQGGYTF.

V and J are TRBV7-9 and TRBJ2-7; a weak D match, TRBD1 (5 bases). The germline V gene has CDR1 SEHNR and CDR2 FQNEAQ (reference sequence). This CDR3 has 14 amino acids. Trimming shortened V by 5 bases and J by 3 bases, and 14 bases separated the two germline ends. CDR3 amino acids: CASSQQELGYEQYF. The DNA of the CDR3 is TGTGCCAGCAGCCAACAGGAACTGGGCTACGAGCAGTACTTC.

The chain has TRBV11-2 and TRBJ2-2, with 10 nucleotides matching TRBD1. CDR1 SGHAT and CDR2 FQNNGV come from the germline V gene. CDR3 length equals 16 residues. With V trimmed by 5 bases and J by 5 bases, 8 bases remained unmatched. The chain's CDR3 is CASSARDRGITGELFF. The CDR3 bases are TGTGCCAGCAGCGCCCGGGACAGGGGAATTACCGGGGAGCTGTTTTTT.

This chain connects TRBV19 to TRBJ1-1, with 9 bases fitting TRBD1. Trimming removed 6 bases from V and 0 bases from J; junction bases left unmatched: 11. This CDR3 is built from 17 residues. Germline values: CDR1 LNHDA, CDR2 SQIVND (reference sequence). The CDR3 coding sequence is TGTGCCAGTAGCAAGGGACAGGGACCCTTCATGAACACTGAAGCTTTCTTT. This encodes CASSKGQGPFMNTEAFF.

The rearrangement uses TRBV6-5 and TRBJ2-1; D gene unclear. With 0 bases removed from V and 7 bases from J, the gap between germline ends came to 7 bases. CDR1 and CDR2 from the germline V gene are MNHEY and SVGAGI. CDR3 length: 13 residues. This chain's CDR3 is CASSYSSLNEQFF. CDR3 sequence (DNA): TGTGCCAGCAGTTACTCGTCTCTTAATGAGCAGTTCTTC.

V and J are TRBV7-2 and TRBJ2-1, with no clear D. The CDR3 sequence is 14 residues long. Germline V gene data show CDR1 as SGHTA and CDR2 as FQGNSA. V shed 2 bases and J shed 3 bases, with 8 bases lying between them. In nucleotides, the CDR3 is TGTGCCAGCAGCTTATATCCCAGCTACAATGAGCAGTTCTTC. Translated, it gives CASSLYPSYNEQFF.

The V call is TRBV11-2, the J call TRBJ2-7; weak D call: TRBD2 (6 bases). The V gene lost 5 bases and the J gene lost 2 bases, with 22 bases spanning the gap. The germline V gene encodes CDR1 SGHAT and CDR2 FQNNGV. This CDR3 region has 17 residues. The CDR3 bases are TGTGCCAGCAGCCTTCTTCCGGGACTTCCAATTCCCTACGAGCAGTACTTC. Protein: CASSLLPGLPIPYEQYF.

The V call is TRBV19, the J call TRBJ2-3, with D hard to call. The germline V gene has CDR1 LNHDA and CDR2 SQIVND (reference sequence). This CDR3 spans 15 amino acids. V was cut by 10 bases and J by 4 bases, with 21 bases left in between. The CDR3 spells CATADRARRADTQYF. CDR3 coding DNA: TGTGCCACCGCCGACCGGGCCAGAAGGGCAGATACGCAGTATTTT. The full variable domain, completed using reference TRBV19 and TRBJ2-3, is DGGITQSPKYLFRKEGQNVTLSCEQNLNHDAMYWYRQDPGQGLRLIYYSQIVNDFQKGDIAEGYSVSREKKESFPLTVTSAQKNPTAFYLCATADRARRADTQYFGPGTRLTVL.

The chain combines TRBV5-1 with TRBJ2-2; TRBD1 might be the D (6 bases). The germline CDR1 and CDR2 sequences are SGHRS and YFSETQ. V was shortened by 1 base and J by 0 bases, with 7 bases between the two germline ends. The CDR3 totals 15 residues. The CDR3 DNA reads as TGCGCCAGCAGCTTGTCAGGGGCGAACACCGGGGAGCTGTTTTTT. This gives the protein CASSLSGANTGELFF.

This chain joins TRBV19 and TRBJ2-1; 8 bases line up with TRBD1. The J segment lost 5 bases and the V segment lost 10 bases, leaving 10 bases of the junction unmatched. Germline CDR1 reads LNHDA; CDR2 reads SQIVND (reference sequence). This CDR3 is built from 14 residues. The CDR3 coding sequence is TGTGCCACCCAAGACAGGGGTGTCAACAATGAGCAGTTCTTC. Its protein is CATQDRGVNNEQFF.

In its sample, this clone was seen a few times. The rearrangement uses TRBV18 and TRBJ2-1; possibly TRBD2 for D (6 bases). This CDR3 has 16 amino acids. The germline V and J ends were trimmed by 4 bases and 0 bases, with 13 bases remaining between them. CDR1 is KGHSH, CDR2 LQKENI, per germline. CDR3 DNA sequence: TGTGCCAGCTCACTCACTAGCCGCCTCTCCTACAATGAGCAGTTCTTC. It yields the protein CASSLTSRLSYNEQFF.

The gene calls are TRBV29-1 and TRBJ1-1, with D uncertain. This CDR3 contains 10 residues. Trimming cost V 4 bases and J 3 bases, with 3 bases left between them. CDR1 and CDR2 (germline): SQVTM, ANQGSEA. The CDR3 sequence is CSVADTEAFF. The CDR3, as DNA: TGCAGCGTTGCGGACACTGAAGCTTTCTTT.